These T cell receptor beta chains were read from a single sample in a study of blood T cells in healthy people across ages. TCRdb analysed the 5' RACE reads with MiXCR anew, one entry per CDR3 protein. The sample yields some 1.8 million distinct CDR3 sequences, around 42% seen once. Source material: blood. These receptors all come from a human donor in good health. The conserved cysteine and the conserved F or W are not part of the CDR3 here. The order of the fields is CDR3 protein, V gene.

CDR3: ATNSRTGYGYT; V: TRBV12-3/TRBV12-4
CDR3: SVEWRGTYGQY; V: TRBV29-1
CDR3: SARGWGTDPYNEQF; V: TRBV20-1
CDR3: SASVGYGTEAF; V: TRBV20-1
CDR3: ASTRTKETQY; V: TRBV6-6
CDR3: SAPGLANYGYT; V: TRBV20-1
CDR3: ASSPPLWDRSTDTQY; V: TRBV7-6
CDR3: SAGLPRSYNEQF; V: TRBV20-1
CDR3: ATGGAYNEQF; V: TRBV24-1
CDR3: ASSLRGGVEYEQY; V: TRBV28
CDR3: ASSAQGVHYEQY; V: TRBV7-2
CDR3: RLSEAF; V: TRBV20-1
CDR3: ASSLAYGKSYEQY; V: TRBV7-2
CDR3: SATPTLASYNEQF; V: TRBV29-1
CDR3: ASSLGPNEKLF; V: TRBV7-2
CDR3: ASSLVGSGGGYNEQY; V: TRBV7-2
CDR3: ASSSSRELNEQF; V: TRBV7-2
CDR3: ASSLGHRANQPQH; V: TRBV7-2
CDR3: ASRADRAGGIQY; V: TRBV2
CDR3: ASSFFQGLYEQY; V: TRBV5-6
CDR3: SARDRKGSGWLT; V: TRBV20-1
CDR3: ASSLSATVYEQY; V: TRBV27